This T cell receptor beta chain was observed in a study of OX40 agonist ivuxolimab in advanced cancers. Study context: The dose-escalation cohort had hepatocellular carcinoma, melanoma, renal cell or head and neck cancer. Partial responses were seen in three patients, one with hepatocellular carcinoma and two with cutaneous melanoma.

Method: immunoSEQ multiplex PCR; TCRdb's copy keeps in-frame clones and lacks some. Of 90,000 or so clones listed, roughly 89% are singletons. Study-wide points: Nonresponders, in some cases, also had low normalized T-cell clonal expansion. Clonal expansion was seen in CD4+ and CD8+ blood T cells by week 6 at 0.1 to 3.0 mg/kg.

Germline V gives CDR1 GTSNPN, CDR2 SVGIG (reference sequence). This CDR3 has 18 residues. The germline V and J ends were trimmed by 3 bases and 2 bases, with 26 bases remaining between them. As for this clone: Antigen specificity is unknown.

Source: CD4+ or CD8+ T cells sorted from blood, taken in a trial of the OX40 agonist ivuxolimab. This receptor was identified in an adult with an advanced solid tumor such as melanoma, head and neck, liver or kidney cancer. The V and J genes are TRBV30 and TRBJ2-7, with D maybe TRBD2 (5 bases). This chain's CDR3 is CAWRVPGLALGLAYEQYV. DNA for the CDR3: TGTGCCTGGAGGGTACCGGGGTTGGCCTTGGGCTTAGCCTACGAGCAGTACGTC.